In its sample, the clone carrying this TCR beta chain was seen many times. The record originates from a study of Graves' ophthalmopathy and Graves' hyperthyroidism. This CDR3 comprises 12 residues. Trimming cost V 6 bases and J 10 bases, with 18 bases left between them. Germline loops: CDR1 DFQATT, CDR2 SNEGSKA (reference sequence). The authors amplified TCR beta CDR3 regions from RNA transcripts. First-round RT-PCR relied on HTBI primers, and a second-round multiplex PCR came next. TCRdb passed the multiplex PCR reads through MiXCR, listing each CDR3 protein once. The sample yields roughly 380,000 distinct CDR3 sequences, 15% seen once.

The V and J genes are TRBV20-1 and TRBJ1-1, with D unclear. Sequencing used peripheral blood. The receptor was derived from a young woman with stable Graves' hyperthyroidism. CDR3 amino acids: CSAINPSLGAFF. In DNA, the CDR3 is TGCAGTGCCATAAACCCTTCACTTGGAGCTTTCTTT.